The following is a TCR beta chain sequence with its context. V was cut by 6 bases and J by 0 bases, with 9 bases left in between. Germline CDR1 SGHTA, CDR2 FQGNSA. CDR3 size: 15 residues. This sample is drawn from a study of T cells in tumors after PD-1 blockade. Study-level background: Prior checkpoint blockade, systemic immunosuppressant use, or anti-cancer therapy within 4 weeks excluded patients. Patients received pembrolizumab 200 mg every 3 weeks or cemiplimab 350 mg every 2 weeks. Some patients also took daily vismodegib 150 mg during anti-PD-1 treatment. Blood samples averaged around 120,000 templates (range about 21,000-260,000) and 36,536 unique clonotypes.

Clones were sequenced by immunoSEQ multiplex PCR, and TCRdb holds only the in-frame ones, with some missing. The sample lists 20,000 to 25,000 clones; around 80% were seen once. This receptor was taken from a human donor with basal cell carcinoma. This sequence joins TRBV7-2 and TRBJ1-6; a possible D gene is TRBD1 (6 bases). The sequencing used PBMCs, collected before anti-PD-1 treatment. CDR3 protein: CASRTGSSYNSPLHF. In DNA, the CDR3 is TGTGCCAGCAGGACAGGAAGCTCCTATAATTCACCCCTCCACTTT.